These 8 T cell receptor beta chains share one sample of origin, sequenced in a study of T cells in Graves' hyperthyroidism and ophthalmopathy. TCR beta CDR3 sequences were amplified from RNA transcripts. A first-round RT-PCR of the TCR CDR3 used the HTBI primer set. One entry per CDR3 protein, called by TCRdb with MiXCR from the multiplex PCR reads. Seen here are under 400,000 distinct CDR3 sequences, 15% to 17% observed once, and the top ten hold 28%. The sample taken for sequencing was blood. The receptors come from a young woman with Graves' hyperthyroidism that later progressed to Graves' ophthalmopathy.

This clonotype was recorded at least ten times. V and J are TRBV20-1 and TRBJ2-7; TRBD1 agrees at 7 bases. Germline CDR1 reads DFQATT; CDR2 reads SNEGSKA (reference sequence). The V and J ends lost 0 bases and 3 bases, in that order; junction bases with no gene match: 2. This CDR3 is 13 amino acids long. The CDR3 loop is CSARDPGGYEQYF. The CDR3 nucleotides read TGCAGTGCTAGAGATCCAGGGGGCTACGAGCAGTACTTC.

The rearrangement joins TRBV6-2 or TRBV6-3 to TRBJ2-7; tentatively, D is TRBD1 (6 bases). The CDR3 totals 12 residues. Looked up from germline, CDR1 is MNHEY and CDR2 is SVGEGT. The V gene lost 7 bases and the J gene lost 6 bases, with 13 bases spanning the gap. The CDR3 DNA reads TGTGCCAGCACCAACAACAGGGCCGAGCAGTACTTC. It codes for CASTNNRAEQYF.

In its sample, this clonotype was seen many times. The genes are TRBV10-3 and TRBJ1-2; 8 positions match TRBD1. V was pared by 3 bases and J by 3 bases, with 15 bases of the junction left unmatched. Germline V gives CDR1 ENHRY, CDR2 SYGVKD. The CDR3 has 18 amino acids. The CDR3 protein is CAISDSRGRWDWDYGYTF. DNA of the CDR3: TGTGCCATCAGTGACTCCAGGGGGCGCTGGGATTGGGACTATGGCTACACCTTC.

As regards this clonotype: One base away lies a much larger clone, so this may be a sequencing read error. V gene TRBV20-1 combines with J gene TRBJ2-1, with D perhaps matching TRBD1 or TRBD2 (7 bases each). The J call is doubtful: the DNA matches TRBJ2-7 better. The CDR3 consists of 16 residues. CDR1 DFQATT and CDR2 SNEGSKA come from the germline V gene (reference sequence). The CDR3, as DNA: TGCAGTGCTAGAGACTCTTTGGGGGAGGGGGCAGGTGAGCAGTACTTC. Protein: CSARDSLGEGAGEQYF.

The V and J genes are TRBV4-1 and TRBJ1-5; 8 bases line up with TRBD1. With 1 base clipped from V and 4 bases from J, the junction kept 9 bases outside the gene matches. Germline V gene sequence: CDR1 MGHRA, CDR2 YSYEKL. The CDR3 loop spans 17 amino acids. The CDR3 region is CASSQVLTGAGNQPQHF. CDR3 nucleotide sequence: TGCGCCAGCAGCCAAGTTCTGACAGGGGCAGGGAATCAGCCCCAGCATTTT.

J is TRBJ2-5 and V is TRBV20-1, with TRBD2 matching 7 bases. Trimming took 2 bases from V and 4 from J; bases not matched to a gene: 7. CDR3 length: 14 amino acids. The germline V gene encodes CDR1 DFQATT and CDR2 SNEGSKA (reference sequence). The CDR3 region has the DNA TGCAGTGCTAGACTAGGGGAGGGCAGAGAGACCCAGTACTTC. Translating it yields CSARLGEGRETQYF.

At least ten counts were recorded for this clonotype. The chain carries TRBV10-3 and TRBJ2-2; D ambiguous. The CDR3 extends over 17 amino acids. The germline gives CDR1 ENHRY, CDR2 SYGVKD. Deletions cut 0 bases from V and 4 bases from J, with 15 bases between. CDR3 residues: CAISESGAAKLTGELFF. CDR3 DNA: TGTGCCATCAGTGAGTCCGGCGCGGCCAAACTCACCGGGGAGCTGTTTTTT.

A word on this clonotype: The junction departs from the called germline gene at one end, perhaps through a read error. DNA of the CDR3: TGTGCCTGCAGCTTTGGGGGGGAGTACTATGGCTACACCTTC. Amino acid sequence: CACSFGGEYYGYTF. The chain carries TRBV5-5 and TRBJ1-2; tentatively, D is TRBD1 (5 bases). Germline CDR1 is SGHKS and CDR2 is YYEKEE (reference sequence). The CDR3 covers 14 residues.